These T cell receptor beta chains were read from a single sample in a study of blood T cells in healthy people across ages. MiXCR, applied by TCRdb to the 5' RACE reads, yields one record per CDR3 protein. The table has hundreds of thousands of distinct CDR3 sequences, 58% seen once. The sequencing sample was made of blood. The receptors shown here come from a man aged 55 to 70 in good health. Each CDR3 is given with its conserved first and last residue. A D gene is named only where the DNA matches it firmly. Only part of the rows carry a size: once, few, many, or a class if the clone is expanded.

TRBJ2-3,once,TRBV20-1,TRBD2,CSARPGLALSGDTQYF,TGCAGTGCTAGGCCCGGACTAGCTCTGTCGGGAGATACGCAGTATTTT
TRBJ2-1,-,TRBV3-1,-,CASSQSPSETNEQFF,TGTGCCAGCAGCCAAAGTCCTAGCGAGACCAATGAGCAGTTCTTC
TRBJ1-6,-,TRBV7-2,TRBD1,CASSFVVGQGASPLHF,TGTGCCAGCAGCTTTGTGGTGGGACAGGGTGCTTCACCCCTCCACTTT
TRBJ2-1,-,TRBV2,-,CASSWGVNEQFF,TGTGCCAGCAGTTGGGGAGTCAATGAGCAGTTCTTC
TRBJ1-2,once,TRBV7-8,-,CASRGRVGGYTF,TGTGCCAGCCGAGGGAGGGTAGGCGGCTACACCTTC
TRBJ2-7,many,TRBV6-2/TRBV6-3,-,CASSYTGAYEQYF,TGTGCCAGCAGTTACACGGGGGCCTACGAGCAGTACTTC
TRBJ1-5,-,TRBV2,-,CASSDVSATNQPQHF,TGTGCCAGCAGTGATGTTTCGGCCACCAATCAGCCCCAGCATTTT
TRBJ1-1,-,TRBV5-1,TRBD1,CASSYSGTGVSAFF,TGCGCCAGCAGCTATTCCGGGACAGGGGTGTCAGCTTTCTTT
TRBJ1-1,many,TRBV29-1,-,CSATRDTEAFF,TGCAGCGCCACCCGGGACACTGAAGCTTTCTTT
TRBJ2-4,few,TRBV6-5,-,CASSYSMSLAKNIQYF,TGTGCCAGCAGTTACTCGATGTCCCTAGCCAAAAACATTCAGTACTTC
TRBJ2-3,few,TRBV7-2,-,CASSQRAADTQYF,TGTGCCAGCAGCCAGCGGGCAGCAGATACGCAGTATTTT
TRBJ2-1,few,TRBV11-2,-,CASSTLHNEQFF,TGTGCCAGCAGCACACTCCATAATGAGCAGTTCTTC
TRBJ2-3,-,TRBV25-1,-,CASAGQLTDTQYF,TGTGCCAGCGCTGGACAGCTCACAGATACGCAGTATTTT
TRBJ2-1,-,TRBV4-1,-,CASSQDALSGSFF,TGCGCCAGCAGCCAAGACGCGCTGTCGGGGTCGTTCTTC
TRBJ2-3,-,TRBV10-2,TRBD1,CASSPGQGLKGTDTQYF,TGCGCCAGCAGCCCGGGACAGGGACTGAAAGGCACAGATACGCAGTATTTT
TRBJ2-3,-,TRBV20-1,TRBD2,CSARPPGLVTDTQYF,TGCAGTGCTAGACCCCCGGGACTAGTCACAGATACGCAGTATTTT
TRBJ2-5,few,TRBV20-1,-,CSATPGEEETQYF,TGCAGTGCTACGCCTGGGGAAGAAGAGACCCAGTACTTC
TRBJ2-3,-,TRBV28,-,CASSLGNTDTQYF,TGTGCCAGCAGCCTCGGGAACACAGATACGCAGTATTTT
TRBJ2-1,once,TRBV10-1,TRBD1,CASSASGQDQRGQFF,TGCGCCAGCAGTGCCTCGGGACAGGACCAACGGGGGCAGTTCTTC
TRBJ2-6,-,TRBV20-1,-,CSARGDSGANVLTF,TGCAGTGCTAGAGGAGACTCTGGGGCCAACGTCCTGACTTTC